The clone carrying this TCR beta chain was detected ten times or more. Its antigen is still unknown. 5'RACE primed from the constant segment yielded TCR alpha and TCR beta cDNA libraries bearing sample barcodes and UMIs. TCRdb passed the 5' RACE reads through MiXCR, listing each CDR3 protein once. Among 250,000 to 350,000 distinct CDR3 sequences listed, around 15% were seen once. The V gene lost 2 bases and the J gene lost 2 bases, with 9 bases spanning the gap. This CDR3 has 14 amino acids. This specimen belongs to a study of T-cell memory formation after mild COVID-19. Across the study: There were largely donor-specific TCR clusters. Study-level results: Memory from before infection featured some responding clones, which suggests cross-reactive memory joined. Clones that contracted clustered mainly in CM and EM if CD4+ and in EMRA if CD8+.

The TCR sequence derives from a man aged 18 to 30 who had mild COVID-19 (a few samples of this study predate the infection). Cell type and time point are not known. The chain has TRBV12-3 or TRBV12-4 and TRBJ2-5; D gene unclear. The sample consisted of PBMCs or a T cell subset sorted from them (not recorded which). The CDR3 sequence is CASSLNWIQETQYF. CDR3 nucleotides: TGTGCCAGCAGTTTAAACTGGATACAAGAGACCCAGTACTTC.